The 4 T cell receptor beta chains given below trace back to one sample, sequenced in a study of OX40 agonist ivuxolimab in advanced cancers. The method was immunoSEQ multiplex PCR; TCRdb's version includes in-frame clones alone and lacks a portion of them. Found here are 90,000 to 100,000 clones, roughly 80% of them singletons; the top ten hold 1.4% to 1.5%. The sample was CD4+ or CD8+ T cells sorted from blood, taken in a trial of the OX40 agonist ivuxolimab. The receptors here all came from an adult with an advanced solid tumor such as melanoma, head and neck, liver or kidney cancer.

The genes are TRBV12-5 and TRBJ1-2; 10 nucleotides match TRBD1. The CDR3 is made up of 16 amino acids. CDR1 LGHNT and CDR2 FRNRAP come from the germline V gene. After removal of 3 bases from V and 4 bases from J, the junction contained 8 bases not matched to a gene. The chain's CDR3 is CASGLGTGERIYGYTF. CDR3 in DNA: TGTGCTAGTGGTTTAGGGACAGGGGAGAGGATCTATGGCTACACCTTC.

The V and J genes are TRBV5-6 and TRBJ1-5, with TRBD1 as a possible D gene (5 bases). Trimming left V 0 bases short and J 7 bases short, with 11 bases between. Germline-derived CDR1 and CDR2 are SGHDT and YYEEEE. This CDR3 is built from 14 residues. CDR3 in amino acids: CASSLGGDRQPQHF. DNA of the CDR3: TGTGCCAGCAGCTTGGGAGGGGATAGACAGCCCCAGCATTTT.

The chain employs TRBV1 and TRBJ1-2; TRBD1 was called by the table and not checked on the DNA. TRBV1 is deemed a pseudogene. The CDR3 runs 17 residues. The CDR3 sequence: CTSREEPGDRKFHGYTF. CDR3 DNA: TGCACCAGCAGGGAGGAGCCAGGGGATAGGAAGTTCCATGGCTACACCTTC.

The V call is TRBV2, the J call TRBJ2-3, with no clear D. V lost 4 bases and J 3 bases, leaving 8 bases between the germline ends. Germline CDR1 and CDR2: SNHLY and FYNNEI. The CDR3 extends over 13 amino acids. The CDR3 loop is CASSVQPTDTQYF. The CDR3 DNA is TGTGCCAGCAGTGTGCAACCGACAGATACGCAGTATTTT. Complete variable domain (other parts from reference TRBV2 and TRBJ2-3): EPEVTQTPSHQVTQMGQEVILRCVPISNHLYFYWYRQILGQKVEFLVSFYNNEISEKSEIFDDQFSVERPDGSNFTLKIRSTKLEDSAMYFCASSVQPTDTQYFGPGTRLTVL.